The T cell receptor beta chain under discussion was sequenced for a study of beta chain features in type 1 diabetes. The study's findings and limits: For Type 1 diabetes patients, all four CD4+ subsets carried TCRB CDR3s that were moderately but significantly shorter.

Expressed TCRB transcripts got sequenced, as all isolated RNA was reverse transcribed. The average read count of naive, central memory and regulatory T cell samples was about 3.3 million. Only in-frame clones appear in the TCRdb table, and some are missing; sequencing was by immunoSEQ multiplex PCR. The repertoire consists of fewer than 250,000 clones, with over 65% occurring once and the leading ten covering about 0.05%. The CDR3 totals 16 residues. V trimming: 0 bases; J trimming: 3 bases; junction bases outside the gene matches: 7. The germline V gene encodes CDR1 ENHRY and CDR2 SYGVKD. This clone was recorded once. Its antigen is not identified.

This TCR was sampled from a man aged 25 to 40 in good health. The sample consisted of naive CD4+ T cells from blood. V usage is TRBV10-3 and J usage is TRBJ2-7, with 8 nucleotides matching TRBD2. CDR3 residues: CAISESRLALHYEQYF. For the CDR3, the DNA is TGTGCCATCAGTGAGTCCCGACTAGCGCTTCACTACGAGCAGTACTTC.